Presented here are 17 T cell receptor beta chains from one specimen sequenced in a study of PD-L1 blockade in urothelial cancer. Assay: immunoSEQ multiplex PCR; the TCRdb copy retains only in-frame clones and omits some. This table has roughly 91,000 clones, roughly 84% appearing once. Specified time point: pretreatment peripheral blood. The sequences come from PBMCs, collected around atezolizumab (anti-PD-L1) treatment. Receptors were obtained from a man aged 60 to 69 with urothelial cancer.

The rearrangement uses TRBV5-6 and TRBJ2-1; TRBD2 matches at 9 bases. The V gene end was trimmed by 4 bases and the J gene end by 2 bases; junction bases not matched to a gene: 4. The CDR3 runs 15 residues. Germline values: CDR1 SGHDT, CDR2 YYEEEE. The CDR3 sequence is CASSRIAGAYNEQFF. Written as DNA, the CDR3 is TGTGCCAGCAGCAGGATAGCGGGAGCCTACAATGAGCAGTTCTTC.

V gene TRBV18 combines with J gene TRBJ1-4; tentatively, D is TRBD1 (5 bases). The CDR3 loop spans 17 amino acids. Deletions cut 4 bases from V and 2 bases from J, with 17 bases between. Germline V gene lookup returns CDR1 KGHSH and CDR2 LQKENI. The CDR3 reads CASSRTPRVFTNEKLFF. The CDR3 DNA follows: TGTGCCAGCTCACGTACTCCCAGGGTTTTTACTAATGAAAAACTGTTTTTT.

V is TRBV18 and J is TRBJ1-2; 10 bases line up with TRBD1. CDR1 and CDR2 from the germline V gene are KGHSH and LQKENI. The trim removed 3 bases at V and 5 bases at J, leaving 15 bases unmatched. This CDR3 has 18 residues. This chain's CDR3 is CASSPTYGTGERHYGYTF. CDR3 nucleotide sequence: TGTGCCAGCTCACCGACCTATGGGACAGGGGAGCGGCATTATGGCTACACCTTC.

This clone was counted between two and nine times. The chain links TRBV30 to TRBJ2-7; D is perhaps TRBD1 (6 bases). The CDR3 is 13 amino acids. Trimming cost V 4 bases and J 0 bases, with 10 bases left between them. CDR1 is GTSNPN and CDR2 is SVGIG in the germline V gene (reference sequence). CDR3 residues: CAWTGDTSYEQYF. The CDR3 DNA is TGTGCCTGGACCGGGGACACCTCCTACGAGCAGTACTTC.

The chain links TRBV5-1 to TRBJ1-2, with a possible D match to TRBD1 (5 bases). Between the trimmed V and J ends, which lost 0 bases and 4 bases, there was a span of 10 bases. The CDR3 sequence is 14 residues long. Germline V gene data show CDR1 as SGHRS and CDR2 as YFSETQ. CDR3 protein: CASSLGRDGYGYTF. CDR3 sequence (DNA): TGCGCCAGCAGCTTGGGGCGGGACGGCTATGGCTACACCTTC.

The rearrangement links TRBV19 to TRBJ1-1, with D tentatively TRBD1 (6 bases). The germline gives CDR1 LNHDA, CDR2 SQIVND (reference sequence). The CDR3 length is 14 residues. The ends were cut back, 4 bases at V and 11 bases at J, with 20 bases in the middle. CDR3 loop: CASSTRTDGAWAFF. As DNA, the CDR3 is TGTGCCAGTAGTACAAGGACAGATGGGGCTTGGGCTTTCTTT. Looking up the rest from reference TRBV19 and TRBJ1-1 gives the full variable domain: DGGITQSPKYLFRKEGQNVTLSCEQNLNHDAMYWYRQDPGQGLRLIYYSQIVNDFQKGDIAEGYSVSREKKESFPLTVTSAQKNPTAFYLCASSTRTDGAWAFFGQGTRLTVV.

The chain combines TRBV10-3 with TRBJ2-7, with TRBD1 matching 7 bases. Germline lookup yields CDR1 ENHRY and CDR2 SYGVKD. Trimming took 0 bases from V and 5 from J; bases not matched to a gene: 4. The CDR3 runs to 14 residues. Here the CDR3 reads CAISESKGADEQYF. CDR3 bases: TGTGCCATCAGTGAGTCGAAGGGGGCGGACGAGCAGTACTTC.

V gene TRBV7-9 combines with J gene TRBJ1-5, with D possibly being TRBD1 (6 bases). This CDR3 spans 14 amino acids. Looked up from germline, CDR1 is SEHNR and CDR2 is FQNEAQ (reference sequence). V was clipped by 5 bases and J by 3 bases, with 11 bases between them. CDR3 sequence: CASSLGQYNQPQHF. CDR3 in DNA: TGTGCCAGCAGCCTTGGACAGTACAATCAGCCCCAGCATTTT.

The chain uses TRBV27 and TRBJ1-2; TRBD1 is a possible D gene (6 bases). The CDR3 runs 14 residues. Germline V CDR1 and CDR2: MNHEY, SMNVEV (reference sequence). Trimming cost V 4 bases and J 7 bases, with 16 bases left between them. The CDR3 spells CASSSPGAGVGYTF. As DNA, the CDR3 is TGTGCCAGCAGTTCCCCAGGGGCCGGGGTTGGCTACACCTTC.

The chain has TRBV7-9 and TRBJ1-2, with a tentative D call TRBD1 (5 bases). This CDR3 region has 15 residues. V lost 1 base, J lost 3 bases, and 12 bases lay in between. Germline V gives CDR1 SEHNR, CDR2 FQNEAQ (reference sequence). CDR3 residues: CASSLGASGDYGYTF. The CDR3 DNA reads TGTGCCAGCAGCTTAGGAGCCTCGGGGGACTATGGCTACACCTTC.

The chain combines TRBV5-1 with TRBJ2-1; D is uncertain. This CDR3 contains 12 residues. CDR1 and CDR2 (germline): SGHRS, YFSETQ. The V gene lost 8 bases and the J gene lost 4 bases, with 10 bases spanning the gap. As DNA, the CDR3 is TGCGCCAGTGCGGATCAATACAATGAGCAGTTCTTC. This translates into CASADQYNEQFF.

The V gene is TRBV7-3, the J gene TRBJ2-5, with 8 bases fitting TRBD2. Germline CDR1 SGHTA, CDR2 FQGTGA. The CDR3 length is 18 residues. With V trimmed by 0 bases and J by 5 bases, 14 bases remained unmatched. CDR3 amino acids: CASSLTGAAGVSSETQYF. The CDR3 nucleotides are TGTGCCAGCAGCTTAACTGGGGCAGCGGGGGTTTCGTCGGAGACCCAGTACTTC.

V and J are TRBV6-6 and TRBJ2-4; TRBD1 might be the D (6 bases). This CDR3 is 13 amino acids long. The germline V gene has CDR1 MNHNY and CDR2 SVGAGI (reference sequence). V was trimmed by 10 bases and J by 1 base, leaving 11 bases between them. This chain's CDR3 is CATGTFAKNIQYF. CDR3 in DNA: TGTGCCACCGGGACATTCGCCAAAAACATTCAGTACTTC.

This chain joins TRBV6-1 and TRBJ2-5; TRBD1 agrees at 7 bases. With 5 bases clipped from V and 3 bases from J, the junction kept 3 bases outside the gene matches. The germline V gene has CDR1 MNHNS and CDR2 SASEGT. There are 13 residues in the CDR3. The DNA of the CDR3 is TGTGCCAGCAGTTCTACAGGGGAAGAGACCCAGTACTTC. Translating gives CASSSTGEETQYF.

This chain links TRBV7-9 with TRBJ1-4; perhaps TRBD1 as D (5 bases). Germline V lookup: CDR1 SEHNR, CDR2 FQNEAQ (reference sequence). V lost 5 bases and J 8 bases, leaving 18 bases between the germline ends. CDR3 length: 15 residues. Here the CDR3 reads CASSPGTQRREKLFF. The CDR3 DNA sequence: TGTGCCAGCAGCCCCGGGACTCAGAGGAGGGAAAAACTGTTTTTT.

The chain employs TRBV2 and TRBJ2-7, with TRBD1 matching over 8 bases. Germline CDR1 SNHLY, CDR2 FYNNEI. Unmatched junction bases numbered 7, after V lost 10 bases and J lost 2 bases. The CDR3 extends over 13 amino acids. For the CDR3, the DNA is TGTGCCAAGAAGACAGGGGTCCCCTACGAGCAGTACTTC. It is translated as CAKKTGVPYEQYF. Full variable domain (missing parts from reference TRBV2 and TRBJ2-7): EPEVTQTPSHQVTQMGQEVILRCVPISNHLYFYWYRQILGQKVEFLVSFYNNEISEKSEIFDDQFSVERPDGSNFTLKIRSTKLEDSAMYFCAKKTGVPYEQYFGPGTRLTVT.

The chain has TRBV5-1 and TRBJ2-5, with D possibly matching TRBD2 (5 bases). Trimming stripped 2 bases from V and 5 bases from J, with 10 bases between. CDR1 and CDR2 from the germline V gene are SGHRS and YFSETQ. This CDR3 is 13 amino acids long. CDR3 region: CASSFAGLETQYF. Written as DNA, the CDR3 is TGCGCCAGCAGCTTCGCGGGTTTGGAGACCCAGTACTTC.